This TCR beta chain was profiled in a study of cytomegalovirus exposure and HLA in healthy donors. General observations from the study: Association of under 20,000 TCR beta sequences with HLA alleles was found at 0.05 false discovery rate in a later analysis.

V was clipped by 8 bases and J by 5 bases; unmatched bases: 7. The length of the CDR3 is 13 residues. CDR1 is MNHEY, CDR2 SMNVEV, per germline (reference sequence). PCR used 60 Vbeta primers and 13 Jbeta primers. Libraries were prepared by immunoSEQ multiplex PCR; TCRdb keeps only in-frame clonotypes and omits some of them. The sample carries 100,000 or so clones, about three quarters recorded once. On this clone itself: What it binds is unknown.

The J gene is TRBJ2-7, the V gene TRBV27; 9 bases match TRBD1. Specimen: PBMCs. This TCR came from a man aged 25 to 45 in good health and CMV-seropositive. Written as DNA, the CDR3 is TGTGCCAGCGGTAAGGGACAGGGACACGAGCAGTACTTC. Protein product: CASGKGQGHEQYF.